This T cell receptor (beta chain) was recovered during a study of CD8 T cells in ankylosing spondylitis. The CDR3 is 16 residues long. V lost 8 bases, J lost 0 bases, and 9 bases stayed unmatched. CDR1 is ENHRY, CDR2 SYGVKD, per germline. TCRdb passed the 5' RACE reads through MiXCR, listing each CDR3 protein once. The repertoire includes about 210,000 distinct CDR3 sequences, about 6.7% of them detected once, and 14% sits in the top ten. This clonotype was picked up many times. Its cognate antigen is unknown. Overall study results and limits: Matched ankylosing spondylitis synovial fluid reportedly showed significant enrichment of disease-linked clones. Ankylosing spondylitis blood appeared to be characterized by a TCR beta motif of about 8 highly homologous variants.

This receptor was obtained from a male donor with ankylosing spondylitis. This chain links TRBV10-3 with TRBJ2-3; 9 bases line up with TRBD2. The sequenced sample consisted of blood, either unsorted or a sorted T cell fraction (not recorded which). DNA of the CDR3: TGTGCCATCCGGGCTAGCGGGGCCCTAAGCACAGATACGCAGTATTTT. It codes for CAIRASGALSTDTQYF.